This TCR beta chain was identified during a study of CD8 T cells in ankylosing spondylitis. Study-wide results and caveats: What seemed typical of ankylosing spondylitis blood was a TCR beta motif built from roughly eight highly homologous variants. Disease-linked clones proved CD8+ and comparatively uncommon in peripheral blood. In reactive arthritis synovial fluid and blood, some motif variants had been reported before. Significant enrichment of disease-linked clones was reported in matched ankylosing spondylitis synovial fluid.

As for this clonotype: Its target is unknown.

TCRdb used MiXCR to reprocess the 5' RACE reads, holding one entry per CDR3 protein. The sample records roughly 130,000 distinct CDR3 sequences, approximately 8.4% being singletons. Trimming shortened V by 3 bases and J by 0 bases, and 11 bases separated the two germline ends. The CDR3 has 16 amino acids. CDR1 is SGHVS and CDR2 is FQNEAQ in the germline V gene. This TCR came from a male donor with ankylosing spondylitis. The V gene is TRBV7-8, the J gene TRBJ2-2, with D tentatively TRBD2 (6 bases). The sample consisted of synovial fluid, either unsorted or a sorted T cell fraction (not recorded which). DNA for the CDR3: TGTGCCAGCAGCTTGGGGAGGCCCCCGAACACCGGGGAGCTGTTTTTT. It is translated as CASSLGRPPNTGELFF.